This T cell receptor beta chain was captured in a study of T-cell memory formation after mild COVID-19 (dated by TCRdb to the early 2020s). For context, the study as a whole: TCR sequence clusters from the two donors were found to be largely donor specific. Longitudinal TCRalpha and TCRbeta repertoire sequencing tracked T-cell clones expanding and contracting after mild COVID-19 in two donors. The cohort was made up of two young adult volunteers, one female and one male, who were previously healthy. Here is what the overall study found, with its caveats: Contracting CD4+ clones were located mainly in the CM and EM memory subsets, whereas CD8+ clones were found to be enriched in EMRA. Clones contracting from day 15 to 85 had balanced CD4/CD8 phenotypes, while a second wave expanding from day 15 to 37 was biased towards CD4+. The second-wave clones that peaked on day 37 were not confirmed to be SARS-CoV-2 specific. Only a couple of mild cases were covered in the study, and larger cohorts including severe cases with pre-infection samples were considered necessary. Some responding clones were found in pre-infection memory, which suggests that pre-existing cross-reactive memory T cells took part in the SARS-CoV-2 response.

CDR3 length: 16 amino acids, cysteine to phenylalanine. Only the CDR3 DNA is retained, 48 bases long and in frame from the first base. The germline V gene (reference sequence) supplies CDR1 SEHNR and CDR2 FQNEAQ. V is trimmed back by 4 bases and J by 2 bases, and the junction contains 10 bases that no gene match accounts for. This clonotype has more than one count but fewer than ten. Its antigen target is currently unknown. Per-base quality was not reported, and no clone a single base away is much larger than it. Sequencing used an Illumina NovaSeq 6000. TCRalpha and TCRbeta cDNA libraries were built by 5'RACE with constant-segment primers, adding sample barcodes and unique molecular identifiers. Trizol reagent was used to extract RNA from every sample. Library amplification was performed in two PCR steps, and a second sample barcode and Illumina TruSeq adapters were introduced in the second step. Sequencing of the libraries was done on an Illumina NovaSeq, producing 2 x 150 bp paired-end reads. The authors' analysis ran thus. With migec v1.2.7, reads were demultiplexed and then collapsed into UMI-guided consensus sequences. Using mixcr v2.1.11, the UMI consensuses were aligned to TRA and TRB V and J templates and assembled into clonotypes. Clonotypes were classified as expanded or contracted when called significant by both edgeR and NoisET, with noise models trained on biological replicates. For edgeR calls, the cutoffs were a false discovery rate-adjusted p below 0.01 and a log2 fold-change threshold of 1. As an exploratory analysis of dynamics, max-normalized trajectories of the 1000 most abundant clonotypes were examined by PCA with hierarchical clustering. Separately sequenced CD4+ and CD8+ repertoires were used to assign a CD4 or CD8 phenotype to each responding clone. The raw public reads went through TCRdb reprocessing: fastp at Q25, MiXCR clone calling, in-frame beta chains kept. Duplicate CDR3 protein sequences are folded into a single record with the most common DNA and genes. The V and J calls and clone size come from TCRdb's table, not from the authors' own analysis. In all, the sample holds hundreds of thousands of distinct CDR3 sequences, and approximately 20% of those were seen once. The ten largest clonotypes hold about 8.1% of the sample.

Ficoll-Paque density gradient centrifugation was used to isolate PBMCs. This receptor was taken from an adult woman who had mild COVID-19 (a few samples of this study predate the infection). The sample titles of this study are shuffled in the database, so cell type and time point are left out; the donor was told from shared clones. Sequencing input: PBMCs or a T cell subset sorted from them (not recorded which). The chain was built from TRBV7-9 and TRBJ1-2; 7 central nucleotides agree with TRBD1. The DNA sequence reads TGTGCCAGCAGCTCCGGGACAGACCGTTTGAACTATGGCTACACCTTC. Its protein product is CASSSGTDRLNYGYTF.